Below are 14 T cell receptor beta chains sequenced from a single sample in a study of metastatic and nonmetastatic thyroid tumors. There were no patients who had received any treatment before thyroid surgery. TCRdb ran MiXCR on the PCR reads. The table has 13,000 to 15,000 clones, roughly 29% seen once. Material: tumor tissue. The receptors originated from a male donor with papillary thyroid cancer or a benign thyroid nodule (not recorded which). Some clones in this sample may be carry-over from other donors' samples.

This clone is termed medium-sized. The chain has TRBV7-9 and TRBJ2-7; weak D call: TRBD1 (7 bases). Trimming pared 9 bases from V and 3 bases from J, leaving 12 bases between. CDR3 length equals 12 residues. Per the germline V gene, CDR1 is SEHNR and CDR2 is FQNEAQ (reference sequence). CDR3 sequence: CASARGVYEQYF. The CDR3, as DNA: TGTGCCAGTGCCAGGGGGGTCTACGAGCAGTACTTC.

This clone was detected many times. The chain uses TRBV2 and TRBJ2-3; 7 nucleotides agree with TRBD1. Looked up from germline, CDR1 is SNHLY and CDR2 is FYNNEI. Unmatched junction bases numbered 9, after V lost 8 bases and J lost 1 base. The CDR3 has 15 amino acids. CDR3 sequence reads: CASGPQGVGTDTQYF. DNA for the CDR3: TGTGCCAGCGGACCTCAGGGGGTTGGCACAGATACGCAGTATTTT. The entire variable domain, with the rest obtained from reference TRBV2 and TRBJ2-3, is as follows: EPEVTQTPSHQVTQMGQEVILRCVPISNHLYFYWYRQILGQKVEFLVSFYNNEISEKSEIFDDQFSVERPDGSNFTLKIRSTKLEDSAMYFCASGPQGVGTDTQYFGPGTRLTVL.

Many counts were recorded for this clone. Compared with germline, one end of the junction differs, possibly owing to a read error. The V and J genes are TRBV9 and TRBJ1-1, with D uncertain. Germline values: CDR1 SGDLS, CDR2 YYNGEE. CDR3 size: 12 residues. The CDR3 sequence: CASSSGATEVFF. CDR3 in DNA: TGTGCCAGCAGCAGTGGAGCCACTGAAGTTTTCTTT.

By share, this clone counts as medium-sized. The chain uses TRBV11-1 and TRBJ2-1, with D possibly being TRBD1 (6 bases). CDR1 and CDR2 (germline): SGHAT, FQDESV (reference sequence). The CDR3 has 16 residues. Trimming removed 1 base at V and 6 bases at J, with 16 bases between. CDR3 coding DNA: TGTGCCAGCAGCTTAGAGATGGGGGCCGGTGGCAATGAGCAGTTCTTC. Translated: CASSLEMGAGGNEQFF.

As regards this clone: The junction and the germline gene differ at one end; a read error may be behind it. The chain links TRBV5-1 to TRBJ2-1, with D possibly being TRBD2 (7 bases). The CDR3 spans 15 residues. The germline CDR1 and CDR2 sequences are SGHRS and YFSETQ. The CDR3 is CASNWGGAAFNVQFF. The CDR3 DNA sequence: TGCGCCAGCAACTGGGGGGGGGCCGCCTTCAATGTGCAGTTCTTC.

At least ten counts were recorded for this clone. The rearrangement joins TRBV7-3 to TRBJ2-3; D may be TRBD2 (7 bases). The V and J ends lost 2 bases and 2 bases respectively, with 8 bases between them. Germline CDR1 and CDR2: SGHTA and FQGTGA. This CDR3 region has 14 residues. As DNA, the CDR3 is TGTGCCAGCAGCTTAGCGGGGGCCACAGATACGCAGTATTTT. Translated, it gives CASSLAGATDTQYF. The full variable domain, completed using reference TRBV7-3 and TRBJ2-3, is GAGVSQTPSNKVTEKGKYVELRCDPISGHTALYWYRQSLGQGPEFLIYFQGTGAADDSGLPNDRFFAVRPEGSVSTLKIQRTERGDSAVYLCASSLAGATDTQYFGPGTRLTVL.

This clone was recorded at least ten times. V and J are TRBV19 and TRBJ1-4; 7 bases line up with TRBD1. Germline CDR1 and CDR2: LNHDA and SQIVND (reference sequence). This CDR3 comprises 15 residues. V shed 4 bases and J 8 bases; nucleotides not matched to a gene: 10. DNA for the CDR3: TGTGCCAGTAGTACAAGACAGGGAGTGGAGGAAAAACTGTTTTTT. Protein: CASSTRQGVEEKLFF.

This clone was seen at least ten times. The chain uses TRBV6-4 and TRBJ2-3; D is undetermined. Deletions cut 5 bases from V and 6 bases from J, with 12 bases between. This CDR3 comprises 13 residues. CDR1 and CDR2 (germline): MRHNA, SNTAGT. CDR3 sequence reads: CASSFDGVDTQYF. The CDR3 region has the DNA TGTGCCAGCAGTTTCGACGGCGTTGATACGCAGTATTTT.

Ten or more counts support this clone. This rearrangement joins TRBV28 to TRBJ2-3; D might be TRBD1 or TRBD2, each matching 6 bases. From germline, CDR1 is MDHEN and CDR2 SYDVKM. The CDR3 is made up of 14 amino acids. The V end lost 6 bases, the J end lost 6 bases, and 16 bases lay between the germline ends. CDR3 in DNA: TGTGCCAGCAGGCTAATGGGGGGCTGGGATACGCAGTATTTT. Translating it yields CASRLMGGWDTQYF.

CDR3 amino acids: CSAVLAGVIKTQYF. CDR3 in DNA: TGCAGTGCTGTTCTAGCGGGAGTAATAAAGACCCAGTACTTC. This rearrangement joins TRBV20-1 to TRBJ2-5; 10 bases are shared with TRBD2. Trimming removed 5 bases from V and 6 bases from J; junction bases left unmatched: 9. CDR1 and CDR2 from the germline V gene are DFQATT and SNEGSKA (reference sequence). The CDR3 runs 14 residues.

This clone was seen repeatedly, ten times or more. The chain couples TRBV6-1 to TRBJ2-7; D unclear. Germline CDR1 is MNHNS and CDR2 is SASEGT. With 8 bases removed from V and 2 bases from J, the gap between germline ends came to 7 bases. This CDR3 region has 11 residues. This chain's CDR3 is CASRGPYEQYF. CDR3 DNA: TGTGCCAGCCGAGGCCCCTACGAGCAGTACTTC.

This clone was detected ten times or more. This rearrangement joins TRBV6-1 to TRBJ2-2; TRBD2 matches 8 bases. This CDR3 is built from 16 residues. The germline V gene has CDR1 MNHNS and CDR2 SASEGT. V lost 0 bases to trimming and J lost 4 bases; unmatched junction nucleotides: 4. The CDR3 sequence: CASSEARGAGTGELFF. The CDR3 DNA follows: TGTGCCAGCAGTGAAGCGCGGGGGGCTGGCACCGGGGAGCTGTTTTTT.

This clone was observed a handful of times. The chain couples TRBV19 to TRBJ1-2; D is perhaps TRBD1 (6 bases). The CDR3 consists of 14 residues. Germline V gene lookup returns CDR1 LNHDA and CDR2 SQIVND (reference sequence). Trimming cost V 7 bases and J 0 bases, with 12 bases left between them. The DNA of the CDR3 is TGTGCCAGTAAGGGCACAGGGTCTAACTATGGCTACACCTTC. This sequence encodes CASKGTGSNYGYTF.

This clone was recorded many times. The chain carries TRBV15 and TRBJ2-6; D gene ambiguous. V was pared by 1 base and J by 0 bases, with 7 bases between. Per the germline V gene, CDR1 is LNHNV and CDR2 is YYDKDF (reference sequence). This CDR3 contains 16 residues. The CDR3 DNA is TGTGCCACCAGCAGAGGAGGCTTCTCTGGGGCCAACGTCCTGACTTTC. Residues: CATSRGGFSGANVLTF.